This T cell receptor beta chain was sequenced for a study of CD8+CD57+ T cells in acquired aplastic anemia. Germline values: CDR1 SNHLY, CDR2 FYNNEI. The CDR3 runs 14 residues. With 5 bases removed from V and 8 bases from J, the gap between germline ends came to 16 bases. With respect to this clonotype: One base away lies a much larger clone, so this may be a sequencing read error.

The template used for profiling TCR beta VDJ and CDR3 was genomic DNA. TCRdb redid the calling of the reads with MiXCR, one entry per CDR3 protein. The sample holds some 200,000 distinct CDR3 sequences, 30% to 40% seen once. This receptor was identified in a human donor in good health, serving as a control. Material for sequencing was sorted CD4+, CD8+, or CD8+CD57+ T cells (not recorded which) from PBMCs. The V and J genes are TRBV2 and TRBJ2-1; no clear D gene. CDR3 in DNA: TGTGCCAGCAGTCCGTACAGTATGTCAGATGAGCAGTTCTTC. It codes for CASSPYSMSDEQFF.